The 5 T cell receptor beta chains in this list originate from one sample, sequenced in a study of beta chain features in type 1 diabetes. Antigens for these TCRs are unknown. Overall study findings and caveats: The study found moderately but significantly shorter TCRB CDR3s in all four CD4+ subsets of Type 1 diabetes patients.

The investigators reverse transcribed all of the isolated RNA, so they sequenced expressed TCRB transcripts. Profiled with immunoSEQ multiplex PCR; TCRdb holds only in-frame clones, not every one. The data contain around 280,000 clones, 14% to 15% of them seen just once; the ten biggest clones take up approximately 0.015%. The sequencing sample was made of naive CD4+ T cells from blood. The receptors come from a man aged 18 to 29 with type 1 diabetes.

This clone was recorded a few times. The chain is built from TRBV6-5 and TRBJ2-1; 7 bases match TRBD2. J gave up 9 bases and V 5 bases, and 4 bases lay outside the gene matches. CDR1 is MNHEY, CDR2 SVGAGI, per germline. This CDR3 comprises 12 residues. The CDR3 region has the DNA TGTGCCAGCAGTCACACTAGCGCTGAGCAGTTCTTC. Its protein is CASSHTSAEQFF.

The rearrangement joins TRBV30 to TRBJ2-1, with 9 nucleotides matching TRBD2. Germline trimming cut 0 bases from V and 4 bases from J; bases unmatched to any gene: 4. CDR1 is GTSNPN and CDR2 is SVGIG in the germline V gene (reference sequence). The CDR3 loop spans 15 amino acids. Here the CDR3 DNA reads TGTGCCTGGAGTGTAGGACTAGCGTTATACAATGAGCAGTTCTTC. Protein product: CAWSVGLALYNEQFF.

This clone was seen a few times. This chain connects TRBV4-2 to TRBJ1-4; 8 bases fit TRBD1. Trimming removed 3 bases from V and 8 bases from J; junction bases left unmatched: 11. This CDR3 has 16 amino acids. Germline CDR1 is LGHNA and CDR2 is YNFKEQ. The CDR3 DNA reads as TGTGCCAGCAGCCACCCCTCCGGACAGGGCGGGGAAAAACTGTTTTTT. Residues: CASSHPSGQGGEKLFF.

This clone has a handful of counts. The genes are TRBV18 and TRBJ2-7, with D perhaps matching TRBD1 (6 bases). This CDR3 has 15 amino acids. The V gene's germline CDR1 is KGHSH and CDR2 LQKENI. The V end was cut by 6 bases, the J end by 4 bases, with 19 bases between. CDR3 sequence reads: CASSNPLSGVYEQYF. CDR3 coding DNA: TGTGCCAGCTCCAACCCACTCTCAGGGGTTTACGAGCAGTACTTC.

This clone occurred a few times. This chain links TRBV29-1 with TRBJ2-1; TRBD2 matches 9 bases. V trimming: 6 bases; J trimming: 5 bases; junction bases outside the gene matches: 11. Germline V gives CDR1 SQVTM, CDR2 ANQGSEA. The length of the CDR3 is 15 residues. The CDR3 nucleotides are TGCAGCGTCCGCATTTTAGCGGGGGTAAACAATGAGCAGTTCTTC. It encodes CSVRILAGVNNEQFF.